This T cell receptor (beta chain) was identified in a study of siplizumab effects on memory and regulatory T cells. Findings and limits, study-wide: Naive T cells appeared more varied than memory cells and looked like key alloresponse contributors. Confirmation was lacking for the suppressive function of proliferating Tregs derived from siplizumab cultures.

With regard to this clone: No antigen is known for it.

Assays were performed on about 97,000 TCR templates per sample. Using immunoSEQ multiplex PCR, the repertoire was profiled, and TCRdb retains in-frame clones only, with some absent. The repertoire holds 100,000 or so clones, with around 94% as singletons. V was pared by 4 bases and J by 1 base, with 11 bases between. The CDR3 loop spans 15 amino acids. In germline, CDR1 is MNHEY, CDR2 SVGAGI. The clonotype was recovered from a human donor in good health. The specimen sequenced was Tregs sorted from blood. The V gene is TRBV6-5, the J gene TRBJ1-5, with D possibly TRBD1 on 5 matching bases. As DNA, the CDR3 is TGTGCCAGCAGTTTCGGCACAGGAAGCAATCAGCCCCAGCATTTT. This codes for CASSFGTGSNQPQHF.